The clone carrying this T cell receptor beta chain was recorded many times. The antigen is undetermined. The 5'RACE method, run with constant-segment primers, produced TCR alpha and TCR beta cDNA libraries (carrying sample barcodes and UMIs). TCRdb re-analysed the 5' RACE reads in MiXCR, keeping a single row per CDR3 protein. The sample holds about 340,000 distinct CDR3 sequences; approximately 15% are singletons and the top ten take around 21%. These data are taken from a study of T-cell memory formation after mild COVID-19. Study-wide points: Clones that contracted from day 15 to 85 had balanced CD4/CD8; later expanders were CD4+ biased.

This CDR3 comprises 14 residues. V shed 2 bases and J shed 4 bases, with 12 bases lying between them. This TCR was recovered from a man in his late teens or twenties who had mild COVID-19 (a few samples of this study predate the infection). Cell type and time point are not known. Sequenced input: PBMCs or a T cell subset sorted from them (not recorded which). The V gene is TRBV12-3 or TRBV12-4, the J gene TRBJ2-7; D may be TRBD1 (6 bases). The CDR3 sequence is CASSLTGSLYEQYF. CDR3 sequence (DNA): TGTGCCAGCAGTTTAACAGGGTCCTTATACGAGCAGTACTTC.